Below are 22 T cell receptor beta chains sequenced from a single sample in a study of Graves' ophthalmopathy and Graves' hyperthyroidism. Scientists amplified the TCR beta CDR3 regions from RNA transcripts. Second-round multiplex PCR followed a first-round RT-PCR using HTBI primers. One entry per CDR3 protein, called by TCRdb with MiXCR from the multiplex PCR reads. The table includes some 1.1 million distinct CDR3 sequences, about 35% detected once. The sequenced sample consisted of peripheral blood or thyroid tissue (not recorded which). All receptors come from an adult man with Graves' hyperthyroidism.

This clonotype was seen ten or more times. The chain links TRBV5-1 to TRBJ1-1, with TRBD1 matching over 8 bases. This CDR3 is 15 amino acids long. Germline assignment: CDR1 SGHRS and CDR2 YFSETQ. V was clipped by 4 bases and J by 4 bases; unmatched bases: 9. The CDR3 DNA follows: TGCGCCAGCAGCATTCGACAGGGGCGGGCCACTGAAGCTTTCTTT. The encoded protein is CASSIRQGRATEAFF. Looking up the rest from reference TRBV5-1 and TRBJ1-1 gives the full variable domain: KAGVTQTPRYLIKTRGQQVTLSCSPISGHRSVSWYQQTPGQGLQFLFEYFSETQRNKGNFPGRFSGRQFSNSRSEMNVSTLELGDSALYLCASSIRQGRATEAFFGQGTRLTVV.

This clonotype occurred many times. The CDR3 nucleotides read TGTGCCAGCAGCATAGCGGGGGGTGGAGAGACCCAGTACTTC. Its protein product is CASSIAGGGETQYF. This chain links TRBV9 with TRBJ2-5; 10 bases agree with TRBD2. CDR1 and CDR2 from the germline V gene are SGDLS and YYNGEE. There are 14 residues in the CDR3. Losses at the gene ends were 4 bases for V and 4 bases for J; bases not matched to a gene: 4.

The J gene is TRBJ2-7, the V gene TRBV29-1; unclear D gene. The CDR3 consists of 11 residues. Germline values: CDR1 SQVTM, CDR2 ANQGSEA. Trimming left V 7 bases short and J 2 bases short, with 9 bases between. CDR3 in amino acids: CSGGVPYEQYF. The DNA of the CDR3 is TGCAGCGGTGGGGTGCCCTACGAGCAGTACTTC.

At least ten counts were recorded for this clonotype. The V call is TRBV24-1, the J call TRBJ2-7, with D unclear. Germline CDR1 is KGHDR and CDR2 is SFDVKD. Trimming pared 1 base from V and 7 bases from J, leaving 7 bases between. CDR3 size: 12 residues. As DNA, the CDR3 is TGTGCCACCAGTGATTTCCCTCTGGAGCAGTACTTC. This encodes CATSDFPLEQYF.

The chain employs TRBV6-5 and TRBJ2-5, with a possible D match to TRBD1 (7 bases). Trimming pared 2 bases from V and 5 bases from J, leaving 15 bases between. The CDR3 spans 15 residues. Germline V gene lookup returns CDR1 MNHEY and CDR2 SVGAGI. The DNA for the CDR3 is TGTGCCAGCAGTTACCGCGGGACAGATGGGGAGACCCAGTACTTC. This codes for CASSYRGTDGETQYF.

At least ten counts were recorded for this clonotype. This rearrangement joins TRBV7-8 to TRBJ2-7, with no clear D. The ends were cut back, 1 base at V and 5 bases at J, with 3 bases in the middle. Per the germline V gene, CDR1 is SGHVS and CDR2 is FQNEAQ. This CDR3 has 11 residues. The CDR3 is CASSLEDEQYF. The CDR3 nucleotides are TGTGCCAGCAGCTTAGAAGACGAGCAGTACTTC.

This clonotype has more than one count but fewer than ten. This chain links TRBV10-3 with TRBJ2-5, with a weak D call TRBD1 (5 bases). V was cut by 4 bases and J by 5 bases, with 11 bases left in between. Per the germline V gene, CDR1 is ENHRY and CDR2 is SYGVKD. The CDR3 runs 13 residues. CDR3 sequence reads: CAISVSRDETQYF. CDR3 DNA sequence: TGTGCCATCAGTGTCAGCAGGGATGAGACCCAGTACTTC.

The table lists this clonotype with many counts. The rearrangement uses TRBV20-1 and TRBJ1-5; D possibly corresponds to TRBD1 (6 bases). The CDR3 has 15 amino acids. Trimming shortened V by 6 bases and J by 0 bases, and 15 bases separated the two germline ends. Germline CDR1 reads DFQATT; CDR2 reads SNEGSKA (reference sequence). CDR3 sequence: CSAPNTGISNQPQHF. DNA of the CDR3: TGCAGTGCACCTAATACAGGGATTAGCAATCAGCCCCAGCATTTT.

V is TRBV30 and J is TRBJ1-2; no reliable D call. V shed 7 bases and J shed 6 bases, with 24 bases lying between them. The germline V gene encodes CDR1 GTSNPN and CDR2 SVGIG (reference sequence). The CDR3 length is 15 residues. The CDR3 spells CASTSKAREAHGYTF. The CDR3 nucleotides are TGTGCCTCGACTTCGAAGGCCCGGGAGGCTCATGGCTACACCTTC.

V usage is TRBV2 and J usage is TRBJ2-7; no firm D call. The V end lost 4 bases, the J end lost 4 bases, and 14 bases lay between the germline ends. The length of the CDR3 is 14 residues. Germline lookup yields CDR1 SNHLY and CDR2 FYNNEI. The CDR3 reads CASSGADDTYEQYF. CDR3 nucleotides: TGTGCCAGCAGTGGTGCAGACGATACGTACGAGCAGTACTTC.

The rearrangement uses TRBV27 and TRBJ1-3; D remains unclear. The CDR3 runs 14 residues. Trimming took off 0 bases at V and 2 bases at J, with 5 bases between the two ends. Germline CDR1 MNHEY, CDR2 SMNVEV (reference sequence). The CDR3 protein is CASSLSRTGNTIYF. CDR3 sequence (DNA): TGTGCCAGCAGTTTATCACGAACTGGAAACACCATATATTTT.

The V call is TRBV7-2, the J call TRBJ2-5; the match to TRBD2 covers 13 bases. J gave up 1 base and V 8 bases, and 10 bases lay outside the gene matches. CDR1 is SGHTA, CDR2 FQGNSA, per germline. This CDR3 has 17 amino acids. The CDR3 spells CASSPRGTSGVQETQYF. The CDR3 DNA is TGTGCCAGCTCACCACGTGGGACTAGCGGGGTCCAAGAGACCCAGTACTTC.

This clonotype was detected many times. The gene calls are TRBV7-2 and TRBJ2-7; TRBD2 matches at 7 bases. Looked up from germline, CDR1 is SGHTA and CDR2 is FQGNSA. The CDR3 is 14 amino acids. J was trimmed by 7 bases and V by 6 bases; bases with no gene match: 12. The CDR3: CASRMGGSPSEQYF. DNA of the CDR3: TGTGCCAGCAGAATGGGCGGGAGCCCTTCTGAGCAGTACTTC.

This clonotype was counted at least ten times. The rearrangement uses TRBV10-3 and TRBJ2-2, with 9 bases fitting TRBD2. The length of the CDR3 is 19 residues. Germline V gene data show CDR1 as ENHRY and CDR2 as SYGVKD. V dropped 3 bases and J dropped 1; count of bases not matched to a gene: 12. The CDR3 nucleotides are TGTGCCATCAGTGACCGCTTGGGGCTAGCGGGGAAGAACACCGGGGAGCTGTTTTTT. Translation gives CAISDRLGLAGKNTGELFF.

This clonotype was recorded at least ten times. The rearrangement links TRBV11-2 to TRBJ2-7; D is ambiguous. V lost 0 bases to trimming and J lost 6 bases, with 6 bases between them. The CDR3 spans 12 residues. CDR1 is SGHAT and CDR2 is FQNNGV in the germline V gene. The CDR3 protein is CASSLDLGEQYF. The CDR3 DNA sequence: TGTGCCAGCAGCTTAGATCTCGGCGAGCAGTACTTC.

This clonotype was observed at least ten times. This chain joins TRBV20-1 and TRBJ2-7; a possible D gene is TRBD2 (6 bases). Germline CDR1 is DFQATT and CDR2 is SNEGSKA (reference sequence). CDR3 length: 13 amino acids. The V and J ends lost 3 bases and 0 bases respectively, with 9 bases between them. Written as DNA, the CDR3 is TGCAGTGCTAGTGACGGGAGCTCCTACGAGCAGTACTTC. This codes for CSASDGSSYEQYF.

The chain carries TRBV24-1 and TRBJ2-7; tentatively, D is TRBD2 (5 bases). CDR1 is KGHDR and CDR2 is SFDVKD in the germline V gene. The CDR3 covers 13 residues. V lost 3 bases and J 5 bases, leaving 10 bases between the germline ends. DNA for the CDR3: TGTGCCACCAGTGATCCCACTAGGAACGAGCAGTACTTC. It is translated as CATSDPTRNEQYF.

This rearrangement joins TRBV29-1 to TRBJ1-3; D not certain. The CDR3 sequence is 14 residues long. The germline gives CDR1 SQVTM, CDR2 ANQGSEA. Deletions cut 4 bases from V and 8 bases from J, with 18 bases between. CDR3 protein: CSVAGEYYGYTIYF. CDR3 DNA: TGCAGCGTTGCTGGGGAATACTATGGCTACACCATATATTTT.

This clonotype was observed once. CDR3 bases: TGCAGCGTTGACATTGGCGGTGGGGCTTACGAGCAGTACTTC. Translated: CSVDIGGGAYEQYF. The V call is TRBV29-1, the J call TRBJ2-7, with D maybe TRBD1 (5 bases). Germline V gene lookup returns CDR1 SQVTM and CDR2 ANQGSEA. V was trimmed by 3 bases and J by 4 bases, leaving 16 bases between them. This CDR3 is 14 amino acids long.

J is TRBJ1-1 and V is TRBV27; no reliable D call. The germline V gene encodes CDR1 MNHEY and CDR2 SMNVEV (reference sequence). The CDR3 sequence is 15 residues long. V lost 3 bases, J lost 1 base, and 12 bases lay in between. The CDR3, as DNA: TGTGCCAGCAGTTTCGTTGGCAGGCCGAACACTGAAGCTTTCTTT. Amino acid sequence: CASSFVGRPNTEAFF.

In this sample, this clonotype turned up many times. The J gene is TRBJ2-7, the V gene TRBV12-3 or TRBV12-4, with 8 nucleotides matching TRBD2. The length of the CDR3 is 13 residues. The junction had 2 bases not matched to a gene; V was cut back by 5 bases and J by 2 bases. The CDR3 DNA is TGTGCCAGCAGTCGCGGGGGGACCTACGAGCAGTACTTC. This gives the protein CASSRGGTYEQYF.

This clonotype was seen at least ten times. This chain uses TRBV4-2 with TRBJ1-5; 7 bases are shared with TRBD1. This CDR3 region has 15 residues. Looked up from germline, CDR1 is LGHNA and CDR2 is YNFKEQ. Unmatched junction bases numbered 6, after V lost 0 bases and J lost 7 bases. The CDR3 nucleotides read TGTGCCAGCAGCCAAGAAGGAGGGGGCATGCAGCCCCAGCATTTT. Amino acid sequence: CASSQEGGGMQPQHF.